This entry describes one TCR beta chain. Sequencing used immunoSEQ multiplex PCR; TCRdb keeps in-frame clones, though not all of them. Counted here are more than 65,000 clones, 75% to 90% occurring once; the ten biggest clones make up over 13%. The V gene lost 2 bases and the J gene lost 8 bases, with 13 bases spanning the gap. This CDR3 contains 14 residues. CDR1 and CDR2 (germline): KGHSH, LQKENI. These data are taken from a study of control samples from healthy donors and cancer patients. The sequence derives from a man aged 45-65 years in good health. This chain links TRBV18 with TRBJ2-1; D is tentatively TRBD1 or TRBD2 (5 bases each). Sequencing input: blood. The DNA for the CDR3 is TGTGCCAGCTCACCAGTGGGGGAAATAGATGAGCAGTTCTTC. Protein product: CASSPVGEIDEQFF.